Below, one T cell receptor (beta chain) is given with its context. The ends were cut back, 1 base at V and 6 bases at J, with 16 bases in the middle. This CDR3 region has 15 residues. Germline V gene lookup returns CDR1 MDHEN and CDR2 SYDVKM. This was a deep-level run. The method was immunoSEQ multiplex PCR; TCRdb's version includes in-frame clones alone and lacks a portion of them. The data hold about 480,000 clones, with around 79% observed a single time. This record belongs to a study of shared clonotypes between healthy human individuals. Sequences were obtained from PBMCs. The TCR comes from a woman aged 40 to 50 in good health. Some clones in this sample may be carry-over from other donors' samples. The genes are TRBV28 and TRBJ2-7; D possibly corresponds to TRBD2 (5 bases). CDR3 residues: CASSLFGSREIEQYF. The CDR3 coding sequence is TGTGCCAGCAGTTTATTCGGAAGTAGGGAGATCGAGCAGTACTTC.